This T cell receptor (beta chain) derives from a study of CD8+CD57+ T cells in acquired aplastic anemia. Comment on this clonotype: Its antigen is unidentified.

The junction had 5 bases not matched to a gene; V was cut back by 3 bases and J by 1 base. The CDR3 is made up of 14 amino acids. Germline lookup yields CDR1 DFQATT and CDR2 SNEGSKA (reference sequence). All sequencing subjects had displayed CD8+CD57+ cell expansion on flow cytometry. The cohort consisted entirely of patients having severe acquired aplastic anemia. The study sampled blood from patients who had received no therapy. Study conclusions and caveats: Patients had roughly 29 CD8+ CDR3 sequences in common with controls (the shared set). Controls and patients did not differ significantly in CD8+ Simpson's diversity.

Template material for TCR beta VDJ and CDR3 profiling consisted of genomic DNA. MiXCR, applied by TCRdb to the reads, yields one record per CDR3 protein. Of around 200,000 distinct CDR3 sequences in the sample, roughly 63% are singletons; the top ten hold about two fifths. This chain uses TRBV20-1 with TRBJ2-7; 8 nucleotides align to TRBD1. The source material was sorted CD4+, CD8+, or CD8+CD57+ T cells (not recorded which) from PBMCs. The source of this sequence is a human donor with aplastic anemia. CDR3 in DNA: TGCAGTGCTAGCAGGGGGCTCCGTTCCTACGAGCAGTACTTC. It codes for CSASRGLRSYEQYF.